Only one count was recorded for the clone carrying this TCR beta chain. The junction differs from germline at one of its ends, possibly a read error. These data originate in a study of CD8+CD57+ T cells in acquired aplastic anemia. Germline-derived CDR1 and CDR2 are DFQATT and SNEGSKA (reference sequence). The CDR3 extends over 11 amino acids. The authors sequenced patients whose flow cytometry had shown CD8+CD57+ cell expansion. The template used for profiling TCR beta VDJ and CDR3 was genomic DNA. TCRdb re-called the reads with MiXCR, one entry per CDR3 protein. The table shows a few hundred thousand distinct CDR3 sequences, with around 30% occurring only once.

The receptor comes from a human donor with aplastic anemia. The chain combines TRBV20-1 with TRBJ2-1; D ambiguous. Input material: sorted CD4+, CD8+, or CD8+CD57+ T cells (not recorded which) from PBMCs. The CDR3 is CSARDLRRNYF. CDR3 sequence (DNA): TGCAGTGCTAGAGATCTCCGGCGGAACTACTTC.